The source of this T cell receptor (beta chain) is a study of cytomegalovirus exposure and HLA in healthy donors (dated by TCRdb to 2016 to 2017). Regarding the study in general: An earlier analysis of several hundred of the donors reported 250 to 350 Gb of sequence data and approximately 110 million unique TCR beta sequences from 150 million to 200 million T cells. About 5 DR-DQ haplotypes were handled as single units for association and clustering, since linkage in the cohort was strong. An earlier analysis of some 600 of the donors applied high-throughput TCR beta sequencing to assess whether each TCR beta V gene segment acted as functional or pseudogenic. Rather than using new phenotypic data, the later analysis identified candidate immune exposures from TCR beta sequences and from how often those sequences occurred across donors. Along with the approximately 650-subject first cohort, a separate validation cohort of over 90 different subjects was used. To study patterns of TCR occurrence, a later analysis re-analyzed previously published TCR beta repertoires from just over 650 donors and added high-resolution HLA genotyping. A later genetic analysis took genome-wide SNP genotypes for about 55% of the roughly 700 donors and used that subset as a discovery cohort. Every discovery cohort repertoire had been produced on one sequencing platform. Using immunosequencing, the study profiled T cell repertoires from approximately 700 subjects and related those repertoires to cytomegalovirus serostatus. Of the roughly 400 genotyped donors, 75% to 85% were placed in the genetic ancestry cluster associated with self-reported Caucasian donors. An early release that covered some 630 HLA-typed donors contained about 290 gigabases of sequencing data and tens of millions of unique TCR sequences. To predict cytomegalovirus infection status, the study brought together high-throughput TCR immunosequencing, statistical association of individual TCRs with disease status, and machine learning. The number of typed donors differed by locus: about 629-630 for A, B, C, DRB1 and DQB1; approximately 520 for DQA1; 606 for DPA1; and roughly 470 for DPB1. The aim of the study was to test whether cataloging public T cell receptors could identify signatures of past pathogen exposure. Donor age, sex, ethnicity and CMV serostatus were collected together with the repertoire data. Among over 350 genotyped donors of the cohort, an average of around 240,000 unique TCR beta nucleotide sequences were sequenced per donor, roughly 18% of them non-productive. Both class I and class II loci were covered by HLA typing, at four-digit resolution. Summary of the overall study and its limitations: In both the original and validation cohorts, the classifier was reported to diagnose cytomegalovirus status with high specificity and sensitivity. The study listed 150 to 200 TCR beta chains as associated with cytomegalovirus. Strong co-occurrence of HLA alleles, especially DR and DQ, made assigning TCR associations to individual alleles difficult. The only immune exposure information available for the cohort was CMV serostatus. A further reported finding was that TCR beta sequences accurately predicted the HLA-A and HLA-B alleles for most subjects in the first cohort. According to a later analysis, parvovirus B19, influenza, CMV and Epstein-Barr virus appeared linked to several top co-occurrence clusters. Most TCR sequences were observed very rarely across donors, whereas some public TCRs were present in many individuals. According to a later genetic analysis, donors in an Asian-associated ancestry cluster had fewer N-insertions in productive TCRs than the approximately 670-donor mean. A few of the identified cytomegalovirus-associated TCR beta chains were confirmed in vitro to be specific for cytomegalovirus antigens. V-gene and J-gene trimming of TCR beta chains was associated with a missense DCLRE1C variant in a later genetic analysis, and the association was replicated in an independent cohort. An earlier analysis of approximately 600 of the donors showed that most TCR beta V segments appeared in productive rearrangements either about 87% or about 30% of the time, which broadly matched IMGT annotations. Some IMGT-functional V segments, including TRBV6-2 and TRBV6-3, could not be distinguished by the 87-base-pair reads and were therefore excluded. A cluster of highly shared sequence variants was judged likely to be a technical artifact of the sequencing pipeline. This cohort had only TCR beta chains sequenced, and the lack of alpha or paired-chain data limited which features could be detected. Roughly uniform sequencing depth across donors was assumed in presence/absence analyses, although this assumption may not hold. In a later analysis, HLA-associated TCR beta chains were found to be more clonally expanded and to have lower generation probabilities than equally common non-associated chains. According to a later analysis, TCR association rates differed among HLA loci, with DRB1 alleles showing the most associated TCRs and HLA-C alleles showing the fewest. Specific HLA alleles were associated with 16,951 TCR beta sequences at a false discovery rate of 0.05 in a later analysis. HLA typing was unavailable for some donors at each locus, so association tests used only the typed subset. According to the authors, the approach could potentially be generalized to other disease states and immunological phenotypes. Correlated functional status among segregating V segments might be attributable to linkage disequilibrium, but an unknown experimental factor could not be ruled out. A later analysis found that most CMV-associated TCR beta chains appeared HLA-restricted, with HLA associations seemingly driven largely by CMV exposure. Because counts were too low, approximately 15 rarely observed V segments, including chromosome 9 orphons, were excluded from the earlier analysis of fewer than 650 of the donors.

The cohort was made up of 500 to 850 healthy bone marrow donors. At the time of sampling, all cohort members were nominally healthy, though unrecorded immune exposures were likely present. The donor was CMV seronegative and belonged to the group of 352 seronegative cohort members. A peripheral blood sample was provided by each donor, and peripheral blood mononuclear cells were used for TCR beta sequencing. Genomic DNA extraction from the blood cell samples was performed with the Qiagen DNeasy Blood Extraction Kit. Libraries were made using the immunoSEQ multiplex PCR assay. For the multiplex PCR, a mixture combining 60 forward primers for TCR Vbeta segments and 13 reverse primers for TCR Jbeta segments was used. Amplification of the CDR3 region of rearranged TCR beta genes was performed with a multiplex PCR assay on genomic DNA. The amplified TCR beta libraries were sequenced on the Illumina HiSeq System as 87-base-pair reads. Processing in the source paper ran as follows. In a later analysis, tens of millions of unique TCR beta chains were counted across the roughly 700 repertoires, and approximately 11 million of these chains were shared by at least two donors. Raw reads were error-corrected and collapsed into unique sequences by a nearest-neighbor algorithm in which closely related sequences were merged to remove PCR and sequencing errors. CDR3 sequences were aligned to IMGT reference sequences to assign V, D and J gene segments. For a sequence to be retained, a match of at least six nucleotides was required to both a V gene segment and a J gene segment. A rearrangement was called productive if the CDR3 had no stop codons and remained in frame with V and J, and every other rearrangement was called non-productive. Following IMGT convention, CDR3 was defined as the stretch from the second conserved V-encoded cysteine to the conserved J-encoded phenylalanine. In an earlier analysis of more than 550 of the donors, sequences lacking an unambiguous match to a single V gene segment were excluded. In an earlier analysis of some 590 of the donors, a V segment was called functional when productive rearrangements were above 56.7%, and segregating when the standard deviation between donors exceeded 5%. A statistical classification framework was built for diagnosing cytomegalovirus status from the catalog of TCR beta chain sequences. V and J gene assignment, in a later analysis, came from comparing TCR nucleotide sequences with IMGT/GENE-DB human TR gene sequences. A later analysis assigned CDR3 sequences and most-parsimonious VDJ recombination scenarios with the TCRdist pipeline. A later analysis defined each TCR beta chain by its CDR3 amino acid sequence plus V-gene family, and excluded reads lacking a unique V-gene family. A later analysis removed 500 to 650 highly shared, low-generation-probability nucleotide sequences to deal with suspected cross-contamination and a sequencing artifact. In a later analysis, a clonal expansion index was calculated for each public chain from normalized within-repertoire ranks of inferred template counts. A later analysis computed generation probabilities with a VDJ recombination model fitted to out-of-frame rearrangements, and checked the results against IGoR. Hypergeometric tests were used in a later analysis to score TCR-TCR, TCR-HLA and TCR-CMV co-occurrence, with a repertoire-size bias correction applied to the TCR pairs. A later analysis estimated false discovery rates by permuting HLA or CMV assignments 20 times. A later analysis grouped co-occurring TCRs with DBSCAN, adding TCRdist sequence similarity when clustering within HLA-allele-positive subsets. Repertoires with fewer than 30,000 or more than 120,000 public chains were left out of co-occurrence clustering, as were four to six repertoires with anomalous nucleotide sharing. Imported from immuneACCESS, the table was reduced by TCRdb to in-frame sequences with V and J called. These copies leave out some clones; in studies compared against another copy, an unresolved V gene accounts for under half, and the cause of the remainder is not known. The V and J calls and clone size come from that table; D and trimming were worked out from the DNA. In all, the sample holds over 30,000 clones, and about 80% of those were seen once. Around 5.8% of the sample is in the top ten clones.

In the case of this clone: The specificity of this receptor is unknown. Per-base qualities were not stored, and no clone one base away is much larger.

V gives up 1 base and J gives up 1 base, and the segment between their germline ends measures 12 bases. The germline V gene gives CDR1 as SGHDT and CDR2 as YYEEEE. Measured from the cysteine to the phenylalanine, the CDR3 is 15 residues long. The retained sequence is limited to the CDR3, 45 bases, with the frame set at the first base. Sample: PBMCs. The chain uses TRBV5-6 and TRBJ2-7; a tentative D call is TRBD1 (6 bases match). The source of this sequence is a male donor in good health and CMV-seronegative. The nucleotides are TGTGCCAGCAGCTTGCGAAGACAGGTATCCTACGAGCAGTACTTC. Its protein is CASSLRRQVSYEQYF.